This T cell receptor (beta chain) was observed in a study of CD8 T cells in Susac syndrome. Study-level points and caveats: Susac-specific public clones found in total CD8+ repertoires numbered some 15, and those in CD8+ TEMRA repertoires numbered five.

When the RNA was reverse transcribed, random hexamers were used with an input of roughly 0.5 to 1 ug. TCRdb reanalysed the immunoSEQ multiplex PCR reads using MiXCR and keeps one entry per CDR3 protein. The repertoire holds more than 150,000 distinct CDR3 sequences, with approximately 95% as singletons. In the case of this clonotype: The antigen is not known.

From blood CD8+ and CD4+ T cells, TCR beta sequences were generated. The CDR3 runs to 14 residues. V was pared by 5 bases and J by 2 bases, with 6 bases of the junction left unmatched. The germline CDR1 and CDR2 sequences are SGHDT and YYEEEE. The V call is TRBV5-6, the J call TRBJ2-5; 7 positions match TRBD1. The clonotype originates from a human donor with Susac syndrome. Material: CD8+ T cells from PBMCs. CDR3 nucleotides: TGTGCCAGCAGGAAAGGGACAGAACAAGAGACCCAGTACTTC. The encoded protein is CASRKGTEQETQYF.